The 30 T cell receptor beta chains below were found in one sample sequenced in a study of blood T cell repertoires in COVID-19. Sequencing was performed with immunoSEQ multiplex PCR; in TCRdb, only in-frame clones are kept and a portion is missing. This sample has under 300,000 clones, with roughly 93% found just once. The sequencing sample was made of PBMCs or T cells enriched from blood (not recorded which). All receptors come from a woman aged 40 to 50 with acute COVID-19.

This chain links TRBV27 with TRBJ1-2, with a tentative D call TRBD1 (5 bases). In germline, CDR1 is MNHEY, CDR2 SMNVEV (reference sequence). Trimming pared 1 base from V and 5 bases from J, leaving 14 bases between. This CDR3 is built from 15 residues. The CDR3 nucleotides read TGTGCCAGCAGTTTATGGCGGGGGAATCTGTATGGCTACACCTTC. Protein product: CASSLWRGNLYGYTF.

This clone was observed a single time. The chain combines TRBV18 with TRBJ2-2; 9 bases agree with TRBD1. The CDR3 covers 15 residues. CDR1 KGHSH and CDR2 LQKENI come from the germline V gene. Trimming took 4 bases from V and 4 from J; bases not matched to a gene: 4. The CDR3 coding sequence is TGTGCCAGCTCACTGGGACAGGGACCCACCGGGGAGCTGTTTTTT. It is translated as CASSLGQGPTGELFF.

The V gene is TRBV5-1, the J gene TRBJ1-3; 7 bases line up with TRBD1. Per the germline V gene, CDR1 is SGHRS and CDR2 is YFSETQ. CDR3 length: 17 residues. V lost 0 bases to trimming and J lost 0 bases; unmatched junction nucleotides: 6. In DNA, the CDR3 is TGCGCCAGCAGCTTGGACGGGACAGCCTACTCTGGAAACACCATATATTTT. Translating gives CASSLDGTAYSGNTIYF.

CDR3 loop: CASSLQAGGSSNTGELFF. The CDR3 bases are TGCGCCAGCAGCTTGCAAGCGGGGGGATCTTCGAACACCGGGGAGCTGTTTTTT. The chain recombines TRBV5-1 with TRBJ2-2; 9 nucleotides line up with TRBD2. Per germline, CDR1 SGHRS and CDR2 YFSETQ. CDR3 size: 18 residues. J was trimmed by 0 bases and V by 1 base; bases with no gene match: 7.

The chain is built from TRBV9 and TRBJ1-2; no clear D gene. Trimming shortened V by 4 bases and J by 0 bases, and 10 bases separated the two germline ends. From germline, CDR1 is SGDLS and CDR2 YYNGEE. The CDR3 spans 14 residues. The CDR3 is CASSPGPPNYGYTF. The CDR3 DNA follows: TGTGCCAGCAGCCCAGGCCCCCCTAACTATGGCTACACCTTC.

The chain employs TRBV19 and TRBJ1-1; D is ambiguous. V lost 3 bases, J lost 0 bases, and 14 bases lay in between. The CDR3 runs 16 residues. The germline V gene has CDR1 LNHDA and CDR2 SQIVND (reference sequence). The CDR3 protein is CASSILQATMNTEAFF. For the CDR3, the DNA is TGTGCCAGTAGTATCCTCCAGGCGACTATGAACACTGAAGCTTTCTTT. The full variable domain, with the rest looked up from reference TRBV19 and TRBJ1-1, is DGGITQSPKYLFRKEGQNVTLSCEQNLNHDAMYWYRQDPGQGLRLIYYSQIVNDFQKGDIAEGYSVSREKKESFPLTVTSAQKNPTAFYLCASSILQATMNTEAFFGQGTRLTVV.

The J gene is TRBJ1-2, the V gene TRBV3-1 (or the pseudogene TRBV3-2), with 8 bases fitting TRBD1. This CDR3 is built from 14 residues. After removal of 5 bases from V and 5 bases from J, the junction contained 7 bases not matched to a gene. Germline-derived CDR1 and CDR2 are LGHDT and YNNKEL (reference sequence). In nucleotides, the CDR3 is TGTGCCAGCAGCACCCAGGGGGCAAGGTATGGCTACACCTTC. This gives the protein CASSTQGARYGYTF.

This clone has just a few counts. The rearrangement uses TRBV3-1 (or the pseudogene TRBV3-2) and TRBJ2-2, with D possibly matching TRBD1 (6 bases). This CDR3 has 14 residues. V was trimmed by 3 bases and J by 7 bases, leaving 12 bases between them. Germline-derived CDR1 and CDR2 are LGHDT and YNNKEL (reference sequence). The CDR3 nucleotides are TGTGCCAGCAGCCACTCAGGGGTCGACGGGGAGCTGTTTTTT. It specifies CASSHSGVDGELFF.

The V gene is TRBV11-2, the J gene TRBJ2-7; D gene unclear. This CDR3 contains 14 residues. Trimming shortened V by 3 bases and J by 0 bases, and 9 bases separated the two germline ends. CDR1 and CDR2 (germline): SGHAT, FQNNGV. The CDR3, as DNA: TGTGCCAGCAGCTTGACACCTATCTCCTACGAGCAGTACTTC. It yields the protein CASSLTPISYEQYF. The full variable domain, rest sourced from reference TRBV11-2 and TRBJ2-7, is EAGVAQSPRYKIIEKRQSVAFWCNPISGHATLYWYQQILGQGPKLLIQFQNNGVVDDSQLPKDRFSAERLKGVDSTLKIQPAKLEDSAVYLCASSLTPISYEQYFGPGTRLTVT.

The chain joins TRBV9 to TRBJ1-2; D possibly corresponds to TRBD1 (6 bases). Germline CDR1 SGDLS, CDR2 YYNGEE. V was shortened by 3 bases and J by 4 bases, with 13 bases between the two germline ends. This CDR3 comprises 14 residues. The CDR3 loop is CASSDQTGFYGYTF. In DNA, the CDR3 is TGTGCCAGCAGCGACCAGACAGGTTTCTATGGCTACACCTTC.

CDR3 nucleotide sequence: TGCGCCAGCAGCCACTGGACTAGCGGGAGCAAAAGTGGCACCGGGGAGCTGTTTTTT. Translated, it gives CASSHWTSGSKSGTGELFF. The chain links TRBV4-3 to TRBJ2-2, with 13 bases identical to TRBD2. The CDR3 totals 19 residues. V was clipped by 3 bases and J by 4 bases; unmatched bases: 11. Germline CDR1 reads LGHNA; CDR2 reads YSLEER.

The chain joins TRBV14 to TRBJ1-6, with D perhaps TRBD1 (5 bases). Germline V gene sequence: CDR1 SGHDN, CDR2 FVKESK. The CDR3 loop spans 15 amino acids. The V end was cut by 0 bases, the J end by 7 bases, with 10 bases between. For the CDR3, the DNA is TGTGCCAGCAGCCAAGATTGGGCAGGGAATTCACCCCTCCACTTT. It specifies CASSQDWAGNSPLHF. Full variable domain (rest looked up from reference TRBV14 and TRBJ1-6): EAGVTQFPSHSVIEKGQTVTLRCDPISGHDNLYWYRRVMGKEIKFLLHFVKESKQDESGMPNNRFLAERTGGTYSTLKVQPAELEDSGVYFCASSQDWAGNSPLHFGNGTRLTVT.

The V and J genes are TRBV9 and TRBJ2-3, with TRBD2 matching over 7 bases. Germline V CDR1 and CDR2: SGDLS, YYNGEE. The length of the CDR3 is 14 residues. The V gene end was trimmed by 4 bases and the J gene end by 3 bases; junction bases not matched to a gene: 5. Here the CDR3 DNA reads TGTGCCAGCAGCCTTGGCGGGAGTACAGATACGCAGTATTTT. Translating gives CASSLGGSTDTQYF.

This clone was recorded once. V gene TRBV15 combines with J gene TRBJ1-5; 8 bases are a match to TRBD1. From germline, CDR1 is LNHNV and CDR2 YYDKDF (reference sequence). The V gene end was trimmed by 2 bases and the J gene end by 4 bases; junction bases not matched to a gene: 7. There are 16 residues in the CDR3. The CDR3 region has the DNA TGTGCCACCAGCAGACCAGCCGGGACAGGAAATCAGCCCCAGCATTTT. Translating gives CATSRPAGTGNQPQHF. The full variable domain, its missing parts supplied by reference TRBV15 and TRBJ1-5, is DAMVIQNPRYQVTQFGKPVTLSCSQTLNHNVMYWYQQKSSQAPKLLFHYYDKDFNNEADTPDNFQSRRPNTSFCFLDIRSPGLGDTAMYLCATSRPAGTGNQPQHFGDGTRLSIL.

The chain is built from TRBV5-1 and TRBJ2-5; D remains unclear. Germline lookup yields CDR1 SGHRS and CDR2 YFSETQ. This CDR3 is 15 amino acids long. V was shortened by 2 bases and J by 5 bases, with 16 bases between the two germline ends. The CDR3 DNA reads TGCGCCAGCAGCTTCAGTGGCAAGGTGGGCGAGACCCAGTACTTC. This gives the protein CASSFSGKVGETQYF.

This chain joins TRBV6-6 and TRBJ1-2, with 8 bases lining up with TRBD1. This CDR3 is 14 amino acids long. V gave up 2 bases and J gave up 4 bases; unmatched junction bases: 3. The V gene's germline CDR1 is MNHNY and CDR2 SVGAGI (reference sequence). The CDR3 nucleotides are TGTGCCAGCAGTTACGGACAGGGTACCTATGGCTACACCTTC. Protein sequence: CASSYGQGTYGYTF.

This rearrangement joins TRBV27 to TRBJ1-1; 10 bases fit TRBD1. V was pared by 0 bases and J by 10 bases, with 2 bases of the junction left unmatched. Germline CDR1 reads MNHEY; CDR2 reads SMNVEV (reference sequence). The CDR3 has 13 amino acids. This CDR3 is CASSLSGTGAAFF. The CDR3 DNA reads as TGTGCCAGCAGTTTATCTGGGACAGGGGCAGCTTTCTTT.

The chain employs TRBV7-2 and TRBJ2-5; 12 bases line up with TRBD2. CDR1 is SGHTA and CDR2 is FQGNSA in the germline V gene. The V segment lost 5 bases and the J segment 7 bases; nucleotides outside the gene matches: 8. This CDR3 is built from 15 residues. The CDR3 loop is CASSTGTSGPATQYF. The CDR3 bases are TGTGCCAGCAGCACAGGGACTAGCGGGCCGGCGACCCAGTACTTC.

V is TRBV7-3 and J is TRBJ2-1, with 10 positions matching TRBD2. Germline assignment: CDR1 SGHTA and CDR2 FQGTGA. This CDR3 spans 15 amino acids. V lost 3 bases, J lost 8 bases, and 7 bases stayed unmatched. The DNA for the CDR3 is TGTGCCAGCAGCTTCTCTAGCGGGAGTCGCGATGAGCAGTTCTTC. Protein product: CASSFSSGSRDEQFF.

The rearrangement joins TRBV18 to TRBJ2-6, with a tentative D call TRBD1 (6 bases). V lost 7 bases to trimming and J lost 0 bases, with 10 bases between them. The CDR3 runs to 15 residues. In germline, CDR1 is KGHSH, CDR2 LQKENI. The CDR3 protein is CASLEGGSGANVLTF. As DNA, the CDR3 is TGTGCCAGCTTAGAAGGGGGCTCTGGGGCCAACGTCCTGACTTTC.

V is TRBV6-5 and J is TRBJ1-6; 10 positions agree with TRBD1. Germline CDR1 is MNHEY and CDR2 is SVGAGI. This CDR3 is built from 15 residues. V shed 6 bases and J 5 bases; nucleotides not matched to a gene: 4. The CDR3 here is CASRTGTGDNSPLHF. The CDR3 bases are TGTGCCAGCAGAACCGGGACAGGGGATAATTCACCCCTCCACTTT.

In its sample, this clone was seen a few times. The CDR3 reads CASSLTGTGGNTIYF. The DNA of the CDR3 is TGTGCCAGCAGCTTGACCGGGACAGGTGGAAACACCATATATTTT. This sequence joins TRBV5-6 and TRBJ1-3; 8 nucleotides align to TRBD1. The J segment lost 3 bases and the V segment lost 1 base, leaving 3 bases of the junction unmatched. CDR3 length equals 15 residues. Per the germline V gene, CDR1 is SGHDT and CDR2 is YYEEEE.

V gene TRBV2 combines with J gene TRBJ1-1, with a weak D call TRBD1 (5 bases). V lost 11 bases and J lost 0, with 16 bases in between. The germline V gene encodes CDR1 SNHLY and CDR2 FYNNEI. CDR3 length: 14 amino acids. CDR3 loop: CAAIETAMNTEAFF. The DNA for the CDR3 is TGTGCCGCTATCGAGACAGCCATGAACACTGAAGCTTTCTTT.

The gene calls are TRBV29-1 and TRBJ1-2, with unresolved D. From germline, CDR1 is SQVTM and CDR2 ANQGSEA. V lost 6 bases and J 3 bases, leaving 14 bases between the germline ends. The CDR3 contains 13 residues. CDR3 sequence: CSVMGEEDYGYTF. CDR3 sequence (DNA): TGCAGCGTAATGGGAGAGGAGGACTATGGCTACACCTTC.

On this clone itself: At the DNA level, this CDR3 is encoded by other sequences in the same sample as well. J is TRBJ1-2 and V is TRBV18, with D tentatively TRBD1 (6 bases). Germline CDR1 KGHSH, CDR2 LQKENI. CDR3 length equals 13 residues. Between the trimmed V and J ends, which lost 3 bases and 6 bases, there was a span of 11 bases. This chain's CDR3 is CASSPRTVDGYTF. DNA for the CDR3: TGTGCCAGCTCACCCCGGACAGTTGATGGCTACACCTTC.

V usage is TRBV10-1 and J usage is TRBJ1-1; D is unresolved. Trimming took 5 bases from V and 1 from J, leaving 11 bases between them. CDR3 length: 14 amino acids. CDR1 and CDR2 (germline): WNHNN, SYGVQD (reference sequence). CDR3 coding DNA: TGCGCCAGCAGTCTCCTATCACCGAACACTGAAGCTTTCTTT. It codes for CASSLLSPNTEAFF.

The chain recombines TRBV19 with TRBJ2-7; possibly TRBD1 for D (6 bases). Per the germline V gene, CDR1 is LNHDA and CDR2 is SQIVND (reference sequence). The V gene lost 2 bases and the J gene lost 4 bases, with 12 bases spanning the gap. This CDR3 spans 14 amino acids. This CDR3 reads CASSISQGPYEQYF. In nucleotides, the CDR3 is TGTGCCAGTAGTATAAGTCAGGGGCCTTACGAGCAGTACTTC.

The V and J genes are TRBV5-1 and TRBJ1-2; 10 bases map to TRBD1. The germline V gene has CDR1 SGHRS and CDR2 YFSETQ. With 0 bases clipped from V and 6 bases from J, the junction kept 8 bases outside the gene matches. This CDR3 spans 16 amino acids. The CDR3 spells CASSLVPGQGIHGYTF. The CDR3 DNA reads as TGCGCCAGCAGCTTGGTTCCGGGACAGGGGATTCATGGCTACACCTTC. Using reference TRBV5-1 and TRBJ1-2 for the parts outside the CDR3, the full variable domain is KAGVTQTPRYLIKTRGQQVTLSCSPISGHRSVSWYQQTPGQGLQFLFEYFSETQRNKGNFPGRFSGRQFSNSRSEMNVSTLELGDSALYLCASSLVPGQGIHGYTFGSGTRLTVV.

This clone was observed a single time. The CDR3 region has the DNA TGTGCCAGCAGCCGGAAACCGGGACAGGGCACAGATACGCAGTATTTT. This encodes CASSRKPGQGTDTQYF. V is TRBV3-1 (or the pseudogene TRBV3-2) and J is TRBJ2-3, with TRBD1 identical over 8 bases. Germline CDR1 and CDR2: LGHDT and YNNKEL (reference sequence). The CDR3 consists of 16 residues. V shed 4 bases and J 1 base; nucleotides not matched to a gene: 7.

V is TRBV28 and J is TRBJ2-2; possibly TRBD2 for D (6 bases). V was pared by 2 bases and J by 2 bases, with 9 bases between. Germline V CDR1 and CDR2: MDHEN, SYDVKM. The CDR3 contains 15 residues. The CDR3 region is CASSLGGANTGELFF. In DNA form, the CDR3 reads TGTGCCAGCAGTTTAGGAGGGGCCAACACCGGGGAGCTGTTTTTT.